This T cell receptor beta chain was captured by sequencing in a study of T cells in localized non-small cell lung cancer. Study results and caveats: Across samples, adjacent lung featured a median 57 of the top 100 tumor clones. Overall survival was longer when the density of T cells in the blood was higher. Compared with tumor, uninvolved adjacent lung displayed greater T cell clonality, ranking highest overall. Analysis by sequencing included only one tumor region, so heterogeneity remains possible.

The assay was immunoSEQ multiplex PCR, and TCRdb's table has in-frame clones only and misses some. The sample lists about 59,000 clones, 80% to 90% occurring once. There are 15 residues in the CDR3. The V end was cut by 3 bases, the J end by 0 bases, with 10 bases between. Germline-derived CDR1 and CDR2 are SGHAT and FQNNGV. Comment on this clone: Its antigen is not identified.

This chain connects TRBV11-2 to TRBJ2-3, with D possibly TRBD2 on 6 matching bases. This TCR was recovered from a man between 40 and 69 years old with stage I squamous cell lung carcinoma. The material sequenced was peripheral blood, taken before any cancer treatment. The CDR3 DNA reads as TGTGCCAGCAGCTTGTCCGGGGGTAGCACAGATACGCAGTATTTT. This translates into CASSLSGGSTDTQYF.